Below are 9 T cell receptor beta chains sequenced from a single sample in a study of blood T cell repertoires in COVID-19. Repertoires were generated with immunoSEQ multiplex PCR, while TCRdb's copy carries only in-frame clones and drops some. The sample records tens of thousands of clones, about four fifths being singletons. Sequencing was carried out using peripheral blood. The receptors were sampled from a human donor in a cohort sampled during active COVID-19.

This chain uses TRBV11-3 with TRBJ2-1; D might be TRBD2 (7 bases). From germline, CDR1 is SGHNT and CDR2 YENEEA. CDR3 length: 15 residues. The germline V and J ends were trimmed by 2 bases and 7 bases, with 15 bases remaining between them. The CDR3 bases are TGTGCCAGCAGCTTACTGGGGGGGCCTGGAAATGAGCAGTTCTTC. Translated, it gives CASSLLGGPGNEQFF. The full variable domain, with the rest looked up from reference TRBV11-3 and TRBJ2-1, is EAGVVQSPRYKIIEKKQPVAFWCNPISGHNTLYWYLQNLGQGPELLIRYENEEAVDDSQLPKDRFSAERLKGVDSTLKIQPAELGDSAVYLCASSLLGGPGNEQFFGPGTRLTVL.

The rearrangement joins TRBV2 to TRBJ2-2, with a weak D call TRBD1 (5 bases). CDR3 length: 14 amino acids. Germline V gene sequence: CDR1 SNHLY, CDR2 FYNNEI. Trimming pared 6 bases from V and 0 bases from J, leaving 8 bases between. CDR3 nucleotides: TGTGCCAGCAGGGCAGGGCCGAACACCGGGGAGCTGTTTTTT. It translates to CASRAGPNTGELFF.

J is TRBJ2-2 and V is TRBV2, with D unresolved. V gave up 2 bases and J gave up 5 bases, with 12 bases separating them. Germline V gives CDR1 SNHLY, CDR2 FYNNEI. The CDR3 spans 15 residues. CDR3 protein: CASSELAGSTGELFF. DNA of the CDR3: TGTGCCAGCAGTGAATTGGCAGGCTCTACCGGGGAGCTGTTTTTT.

The rearrangement joins TRBV3-1 (or the pseudogene TRBV3-2) to TRBJ1-2, with D possibly being TRBD1 (5 bases). This CDR3 spans 16 amino acids. Per germline, CDR1 LGHDT and CDR2 YNNKEL (reference sequence). The ends were cut back, 0 bases at V and 4 bases at J, with 15 bases in the middle. CDR3 sequence: CASSQDLKGHVYGYTF. The CDR3 DNA is TGTGCCAGCAGCCAAGATCTTAAGGGGCATGTCTATGGCTACACCTTC.

The V and J genes are TRBV2 and TRBJ2-7; TRBD1 matches 7 bases. Per germline, CDR1 SNHLY and CDR2 FYNNEI. The V gene end was trimmed by 5 bases and the J gene end by 3 bases; junction bases not matched to a gene: 7. The CDR3 contains 14 residues. CDR3 residues: CASSSQGGGYEQYF. In DNA form, the CDR3 reads TGTGCCAGCAGTTCTCAAGGGGGCGGCTACGAGCAGTACTTC.

This clone was seen just once. The chain has TRBV28 and TRBJ2-3; 14 bases fit TRBD2. The V gene end was trimmed by 5 bases and the J gene end by 3 bases; junction bases not matched to a gene: 10. Germline V CDR1 and CDR2: MDHEN, SYDVKM. There are 18 residues in the CDR3. CDR3 protein: CASSPETSGRAGTDTQYF. The CDR3 DNA follows: TGTGCCAGCAGTCCGGAGACTAGCGGGAGGGCCGGGACAGATACGCAGTATTTT.

The genes are TRBV19 and TRBJ2-1; 14 nucleotides align to TRBD2. The CDR3 loop spans 17 amino acids. Trimming took 5 bases from V and 8 from J; bases not matched to a gene: 11. CDR1 is LNHDA and CDR2 is SQIVND in the germline V gene (reference sequence). CDR3 in DNA: TGTGCCAGTAGTCCGACTCCGGGACTAGCGGGAGTATATGAGCAGTTCTTC. This translates into CASSPTPGLAGVYEQFF.

The chain joins TRBV28 to TRBJ1-1; tentative D call: TRBD1 (6 bases). The V gene's germline CDR1 is MDHEN and CDR2 SYDVKM. This CDR3 has 15 residues. V lost 2 bases to trimming and J lost 6 bases, with 16 bases between them. The CDR3 reads CASSLARRGGAEAFF. The CDR3 DNA reads TGTGCCAGCAGTTTAGCCCGGAGGGGGGGGGCTGAAGCTTTCTTT.

The rearrangement joins TRBV12-3 or TRBV12-4 to TRBJ1-4; TRBD1 might be the D (5 bases). Trimming pared 6 bases from V and 10 bases from J, leaving 15 bases between. The CDR3 has 13 residues. The CDR3: CASRLEGGAKLFF. The CDR3 nucleotides read TGTGCCAGCAGACTGGAGGGTGGGGCAAAACTGTTTTTT.